Listed below are T cell receptor beta chains from one sample, sequenced in a study of blood T cell repertoires in COVID-19. Measured with immunoSEQ multiplex PCR; TCRdb has only the in-frame clones, and not every one. The sample comprises 150,000 to 200,000 clones, roughly 79% of which are singletons, and approximately 12% rests with the top ten. Input material: peripheral blood. These receptor sequences come from a woman aged 80 or older with COVID-19, enrolled during active disease. CDR3s leave out the opening cysteine and the closing phenylalanine or tryptophan.

J gene | V gene | CDR3 protein
TRBJ2-2 | TRBV5-1 | ASSSGTSGNTGELF
TRBJ2-1 | TRBV28 | ASRREAYNEQF
TRBJ1-1 | TRBV14 | ASSLGGPEAF
TRBJ1-2 | TRBV5-4 | ASSDGLAGGRAYGYT
TRBJ1-2 | TRBV5-8 | ASSPRGGAGYGYT
TRBJ2-7 | TRBV7-2 | ASSLAGLAGYEQY
TRBJ2-7 | TRBV7-2 | ASSLRSGTSLIYEQY
TRBJ2-3 | TRBV11-1 | ASSFDDSTDTQY
TRBJ1-2 | TRBV5-4 | ASSLARERGNYGYT
TRBJ1-2 | TRBV5-5 | ASSFDSYGYT
TRBJ1-1 | TRBV10-3 | AISGRDKAEAF
TRBJ1-2 | TRBV18 | ASSPSHRGYGYT
TRBJ2-3 | TRBV7-8 | ASSSPGLAGSDTQY
TRBJ1-3 | TRBV9 | ASSARLGGGYSGNTIY
TRBJ1-5 | TRBV7-2 | ASSSRGNQPQH
TRBJ2-7 | TRBV28 | ASSSLPASGSYEQY
TRBJ2-1 | TRBV19 | ATTGMATNEQF
TRBJ2-2 | TRBV5-1 | ASSPLRAGANTGELF
TRBJ1-5 | TRBV10-3 | AIGGSGQPQH
TRBJ1-2 | TRBV9 | ASSPRQGSGNGYT
TRBJ1-1 | TRBV7-2 | ASSLAGVQGEKAF
TRBJ1-6 | TRBV19 | ASSIESGYNSPLH
TRBJ1-5 | TRBV19 | ASSTSNQPQH
TRBJ1-1 | TRBV19 | ASSTWDRSMNTEAF
TRBJ1-1 | TRBV5-1 | ASNSINTEAF
TRBJ2-1 | TRBV5-8 | ASSLGQGGSSDEQF
TRBJ2-3 | TRBV19 | ASTLPGLDANSTDTQY
TRBJ2-4 | TRBV7-9 | ASSFSGGLGNIQY
TRBJ2-1 | TRBV19 | ASTTRGYNEQF
TRBJ1-2 | TRBV6-4 | ASSETVLSGYT
TRBJ2-1 | TRBV27 | ASSTIGDTVYNEQF
TRBJ2-3 | TRBV10-2 | ASRGQGLDTQY
TRBJ1-4 | TRBV28 | ASTVQGGGKLF
TRBJ1-1 | TRBV7-9 | ASSWGTGVTEAF
TRBJ2-7 | TRBV5-1 | ASSPIARGSYEQY
TRBJ2-7 | TRBV11-2 | ASSLNGEQY
TRBJ1-5 | TRBV19 | ASSGPPGLWSNQPQH
TRBJ2-3 | TRBV29-1 | SVGTRYTDTQY
TRBJ2-3 | TRBV9 | ASSAGTSGYTQY
TRBJ2-5 | TRBV5-6 | ASSLGLEETQY
TRBJ1-3 | TRBV28 | ASSPNRRDLSGNTIY
TRBJ1-2 | TRBV15 | ATSRDLLGARWYGYT